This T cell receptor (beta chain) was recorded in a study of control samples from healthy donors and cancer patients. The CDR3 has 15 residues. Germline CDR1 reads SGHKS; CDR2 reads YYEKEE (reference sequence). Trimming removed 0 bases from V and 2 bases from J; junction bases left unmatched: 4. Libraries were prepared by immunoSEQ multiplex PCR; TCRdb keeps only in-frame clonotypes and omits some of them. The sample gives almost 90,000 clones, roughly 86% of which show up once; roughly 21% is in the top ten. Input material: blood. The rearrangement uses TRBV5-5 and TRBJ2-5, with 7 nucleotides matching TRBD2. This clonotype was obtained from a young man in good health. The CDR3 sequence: CASSLAAAGQETQYF. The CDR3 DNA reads TGTGCCAGCAGCTTGGCCGCAGCGGGGCAAGAGACCCAGTACTTC.